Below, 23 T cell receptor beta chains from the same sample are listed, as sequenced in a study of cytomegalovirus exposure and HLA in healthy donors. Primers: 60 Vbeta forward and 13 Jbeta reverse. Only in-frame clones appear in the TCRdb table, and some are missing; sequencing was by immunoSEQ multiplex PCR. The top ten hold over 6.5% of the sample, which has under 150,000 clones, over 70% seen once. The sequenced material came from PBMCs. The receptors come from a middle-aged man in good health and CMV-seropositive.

The CDR3 here is CASTSGLNTEAFF. CDR3 sequence (DNA): TGTGCCAGCACTTCTGGGCTTAACACTGAAGCTTTCTTT. The chain carries TRBV28 and TRBJ1-1; the D is unclear. This CDR3 is 13 amino acids long. The germline V and J ends were trimmed by 7 bases and 2 bases, with 11 bases remaining between them. Per the germline V gene, CDR1 is MDHEN and CDR2 is SYDVKM. The complete variable domain, with remaining parts taken from reference TRBV28 and TRBJ1-1, reads DVKVTQSSRYLVKRTGEKVFLECVQDMDHENMFWYRQDPGLGLRLIYFSYDVKMKEKGDIPEGYSVSREKKERFSLILESASTNQTSMYLCASTSGLNTEAFFGQGTRLTVV.

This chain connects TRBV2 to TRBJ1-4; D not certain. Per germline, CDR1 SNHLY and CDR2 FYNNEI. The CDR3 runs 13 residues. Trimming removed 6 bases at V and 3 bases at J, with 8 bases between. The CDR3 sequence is CASSGRANEKLFF. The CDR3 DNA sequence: TGTGCCAGCAGCGGGAGGGCTAATGAAAAACTGTTTTTT.

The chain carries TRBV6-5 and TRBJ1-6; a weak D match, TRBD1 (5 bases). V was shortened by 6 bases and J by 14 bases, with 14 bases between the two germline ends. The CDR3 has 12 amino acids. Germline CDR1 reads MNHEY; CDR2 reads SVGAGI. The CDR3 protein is CASRRDASSLHF. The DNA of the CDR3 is TGTGCCAGCAGGCGGGACGCCTCCTCCCTCCACTTT.

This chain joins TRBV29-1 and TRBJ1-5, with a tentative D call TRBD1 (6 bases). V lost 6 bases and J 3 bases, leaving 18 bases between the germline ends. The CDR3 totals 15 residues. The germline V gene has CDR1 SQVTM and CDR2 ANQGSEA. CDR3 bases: TGCAGCGTCACAACCTTTACAGGGACCAATCAGCCCCAGCATTTT. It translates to CSVTTFTGTNQPQHF. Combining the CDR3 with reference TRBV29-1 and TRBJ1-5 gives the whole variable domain SAVISQKPSRDICQRGTSLTIQCQVDSQVTMMFWYRQQPGQSLTLIATANQGSEATYESGFVIDKFPISRPNLTFSTLTVSNMSPEDSSIYLCSVTTFTGTNQPQHFGDGTRLSIL.

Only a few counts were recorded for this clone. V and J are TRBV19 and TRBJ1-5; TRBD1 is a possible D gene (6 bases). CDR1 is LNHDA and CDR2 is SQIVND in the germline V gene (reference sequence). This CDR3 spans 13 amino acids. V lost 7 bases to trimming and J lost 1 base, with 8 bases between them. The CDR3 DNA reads TGTGCCAGTAAAGACAGGAGCAATCAGCCCCAGCATTTT. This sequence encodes CASKDRSNQPQHF. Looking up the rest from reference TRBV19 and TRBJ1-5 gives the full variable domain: DGGITQSPKYLFRKEGQNVTLSCEQNLNHDAMYWYRQDPGQGLRLIYYSQIVNDFQKGDIAEGYSVSREKKESFPLTVTSAQKNPTAFYLCASKDRSNQPQHFGDGTRLSIL.

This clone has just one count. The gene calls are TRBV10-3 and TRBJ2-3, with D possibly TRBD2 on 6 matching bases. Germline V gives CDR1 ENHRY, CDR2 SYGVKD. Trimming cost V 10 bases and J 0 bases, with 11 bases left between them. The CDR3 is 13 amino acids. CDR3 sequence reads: CATTGTSTDTQYF. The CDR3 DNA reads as TGTGCCACCACCGGGACTAGCACAGATACGCAGTATTTT.

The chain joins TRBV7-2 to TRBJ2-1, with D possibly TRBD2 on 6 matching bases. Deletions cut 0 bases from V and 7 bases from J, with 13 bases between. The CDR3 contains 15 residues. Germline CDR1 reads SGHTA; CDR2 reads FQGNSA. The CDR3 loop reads CASSLAPGGGNEQFF. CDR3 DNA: TGTGCCAGCAGCTTAGCTCCCGGGGGTGGGAATGAGCAGTTCTTC.

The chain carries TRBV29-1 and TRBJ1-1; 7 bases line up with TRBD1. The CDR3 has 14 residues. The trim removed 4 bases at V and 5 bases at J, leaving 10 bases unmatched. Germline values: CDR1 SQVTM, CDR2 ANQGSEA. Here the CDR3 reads CSVGPGGLGTEAFF. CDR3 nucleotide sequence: TGCAGCGTTGGGCCAGGGGGGCTTGGGACTGAAGCTTTCTTT.

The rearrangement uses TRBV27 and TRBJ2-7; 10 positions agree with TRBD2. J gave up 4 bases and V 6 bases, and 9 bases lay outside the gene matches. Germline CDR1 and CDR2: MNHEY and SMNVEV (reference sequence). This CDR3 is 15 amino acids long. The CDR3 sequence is CASRPFLAGVYEQYF. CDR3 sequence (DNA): TGTGCCAGCAGACCCTTTCTAGCGGGGGTATACGAGCAGTACTTC.

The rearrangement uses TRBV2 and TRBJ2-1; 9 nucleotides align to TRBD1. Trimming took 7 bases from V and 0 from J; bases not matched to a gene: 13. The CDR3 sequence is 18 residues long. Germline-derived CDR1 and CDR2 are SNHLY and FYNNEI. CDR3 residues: CASITGTGRSSSYNEQFF. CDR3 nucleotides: TGTGCCAGCATCACCGGGACAGGGAGGTCAAGCTCCTACAATGAGCAGTTCTTC.

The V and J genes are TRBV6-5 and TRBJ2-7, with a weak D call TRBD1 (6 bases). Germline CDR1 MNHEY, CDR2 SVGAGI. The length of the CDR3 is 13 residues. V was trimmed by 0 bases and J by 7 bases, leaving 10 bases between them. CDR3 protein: CASSYSSQGEQYF. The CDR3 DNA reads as TGTGCCAGCAGTTACTCGAGCCAGGGGGAGCAGTACTTC.

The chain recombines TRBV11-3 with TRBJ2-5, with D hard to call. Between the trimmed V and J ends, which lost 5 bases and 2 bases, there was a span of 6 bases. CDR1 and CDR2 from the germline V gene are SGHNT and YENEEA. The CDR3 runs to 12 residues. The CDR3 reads CASSGSQETQYF. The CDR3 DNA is TGTGCCAGCAGCGGTAGTCAAGAGACCCAGTACTTC.

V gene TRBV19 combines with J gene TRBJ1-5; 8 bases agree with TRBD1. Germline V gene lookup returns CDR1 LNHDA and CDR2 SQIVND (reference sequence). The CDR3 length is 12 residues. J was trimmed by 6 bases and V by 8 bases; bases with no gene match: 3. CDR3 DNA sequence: TGTGCCAGTCAGGACAGGGCTCAGCCCCAGCATTTT. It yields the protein CASQDRAQPQHF.

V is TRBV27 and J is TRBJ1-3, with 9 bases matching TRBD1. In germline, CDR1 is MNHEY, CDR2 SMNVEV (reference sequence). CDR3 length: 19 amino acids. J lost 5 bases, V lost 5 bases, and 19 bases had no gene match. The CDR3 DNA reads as TGTGCCAGCAGTCCCCGGCGAGCAACAGGGGGCGTTGGGAGAAACACCATATATTTT. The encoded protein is CASSPRRATGGVGRNTIYF.

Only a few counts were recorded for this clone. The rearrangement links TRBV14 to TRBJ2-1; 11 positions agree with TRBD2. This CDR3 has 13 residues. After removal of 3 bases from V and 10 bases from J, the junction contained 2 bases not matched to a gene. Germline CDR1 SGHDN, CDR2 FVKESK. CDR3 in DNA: TGTGCCAGCAGCCAGGGGACTAGCGGCGAGCAGTTCTTC. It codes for CASSQGTSGEQFF.

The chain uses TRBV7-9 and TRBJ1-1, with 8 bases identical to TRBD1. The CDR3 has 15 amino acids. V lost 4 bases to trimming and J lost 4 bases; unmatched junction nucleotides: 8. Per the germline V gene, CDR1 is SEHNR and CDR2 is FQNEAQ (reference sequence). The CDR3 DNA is TGTGCCAGCAGCTGGGGACAGGTGGTCGGCACTGAAGCTTTCTTT. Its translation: CASSWGQVVGTEAFF.

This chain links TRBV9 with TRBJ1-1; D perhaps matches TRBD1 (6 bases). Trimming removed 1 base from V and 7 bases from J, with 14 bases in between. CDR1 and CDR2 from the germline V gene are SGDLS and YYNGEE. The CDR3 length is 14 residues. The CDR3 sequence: CASSVLSGQSEAFF. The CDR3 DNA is TGTGCCAGCAGCGTACTTTCGGGACAAAGTGAAGCTTTCTTT.

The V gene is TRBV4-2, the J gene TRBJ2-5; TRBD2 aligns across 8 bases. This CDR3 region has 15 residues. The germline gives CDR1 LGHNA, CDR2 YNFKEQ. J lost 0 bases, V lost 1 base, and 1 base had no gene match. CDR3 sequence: CASSQALADQETQYF. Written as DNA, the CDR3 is TGTGCCAGCAGCCAAGCACTAGCGGACCAAGAGACCCAGTACTTC.

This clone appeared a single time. CDR3 sequence: CASSFLGGGTIGEQYF. CDR3 sequence (DNA): TGTGCCAGCAGCTTTCTGGGGGGGGGAACCATCGGCGAGCAGTACTTC. The chain couples TRBV5-6 to TRBJ2-7, with 7 bases identical to TRBD2. The CDR3 covers 16 residues. Germline V lookup: CDR1 SGHDT, CDR2 YYEEEE. J lost 6 bases, V lost 2 bases, and 14 bases had no gene match.

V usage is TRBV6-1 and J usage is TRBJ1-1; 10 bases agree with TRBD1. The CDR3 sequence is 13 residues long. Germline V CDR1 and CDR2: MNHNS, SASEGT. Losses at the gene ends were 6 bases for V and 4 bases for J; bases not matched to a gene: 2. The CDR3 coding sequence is TGTGCCAGCAGGACAGGGGGCGGCACTGAAGCTTTCTTT. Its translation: CASRTGGGTEAFF.

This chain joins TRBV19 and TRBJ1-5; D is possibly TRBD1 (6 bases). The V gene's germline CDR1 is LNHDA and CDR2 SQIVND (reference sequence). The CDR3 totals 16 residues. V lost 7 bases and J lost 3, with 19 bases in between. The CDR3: CASTSLDRLNNQPQHF. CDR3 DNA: TGTGCCAGTACATCCTTGGACAGATTAAACAATCAGCCCCAGCATTTT.

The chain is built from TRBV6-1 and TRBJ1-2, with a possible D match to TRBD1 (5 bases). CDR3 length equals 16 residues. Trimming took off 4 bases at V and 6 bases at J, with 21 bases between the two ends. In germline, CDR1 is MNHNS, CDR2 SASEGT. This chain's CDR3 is CASSAPGQGVFDGYTF. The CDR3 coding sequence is TGTGCCAGCAGTGCCCCTGGACAAGGCGTGTTTGATGGCTACACCTTC.

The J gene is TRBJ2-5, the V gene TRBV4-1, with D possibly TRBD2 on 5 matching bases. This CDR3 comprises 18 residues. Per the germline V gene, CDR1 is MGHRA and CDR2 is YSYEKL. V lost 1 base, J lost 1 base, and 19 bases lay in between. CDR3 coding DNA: TGCGCCAGCAGCCAAGTAGAATCTAGCCCACGCCCCCAAGAGACCCAGTACTTC. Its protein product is CASSQVESSPRPQETQYF.